The following is a TCR beta chain sequence with its context. Data came from immunoSEQ multiplex PCR; TCRdb stores just in-frame clones and leaves some out. This sample yields approximately 71,000 clones, of which under 90% are seen a single time; under 20% belongs to the top ten. These data belong to a study of control samples from healthy donors and cancer patients. In germline, CDR1 is SGHVS, CDR2 FNYEAQ. Trimming removed 1 base from V and 5 bases from J; junction bases left unmatched: 13. This CDR3 region has 18 residues. The sequence derives from a man in his sixties with lung cancer. J is TRBJ1-4 and V is TRBV7-6, with 7 positions matching TRBD1. The source material was PBMCs. DNA of the CDR3: TGTGCCAGCAGCTTAGATCCCGGGACAGATTTTTCAAATGAAAAACTGTTTTTT. This encodes CASSLDPGTDFSNEKLFF.